This is a list of T cell receptor beta chains from one sample in a study of T cells in narcolepsy. The protocol was immunoSEQ multiplex PCR, while the TCRdb copy is restricted to in-frame clones and leaves out a portion. Of 25,000 to 30,000 clones in the sample, 70% to 90% were seen once. The sequenced material came from memory (CD45RA-) CD4+ T cells from blood. These receptor sequences come from a human donor in good health. The CDR3 runs from the conserved cysteine through the conserved F or W. For some rows the clone size is stated as once, few or many, or as a class when expanded; others skip it.

j_call v_call clone_size cdr3_aa
TRBJ1-6 TRBV7-8 NA CASSLGPEEIHF
TRBJ1-5 TRBV19 NA CASSIITGASNQPQHF
TRBJ1-2 TRBV4-1 few CASSQENTNYGYTF
TRBJ2-3 TRBV5-4 NA CASSLTSTDTQYF
TRBJ2-7 TRBV25-1 NA CASSVTGHYEQYF
TRBJ2-5 TRBV7-8 NA CASTLRDRGFWGQETQYF
TRBJ1-1 TRBV19 NA CASSIAQGVGTNTEAFF
TRBJ1-2 TRBV27 once CASRGELRYTF
TRBJ2-1 TRBV25-1 NA CASTPAGGRYNEQFF
TRBJ2-7 TRBV5-6 NA CASSLPPRDRDYEQYF
TRBJ2-5 TRBV29-1 NA CSVEERVQETQYF
TRBJ2-7 TRBV19 NA CASSVGTPYEQYF
TRBJ2-5 TRBV7-2 NA CASSLMGDQETQYF
TRBJ1-1 TRBV21-1 NA CASSKASPGTGGMNTEAFF
TRBJ1-5 TRBV30 NA CAWSVGSNQPQHF
TRBJ2-1 TRBV7-3 NA CASSQGGRNEQFF
TRBJ2-1 TRBV10-3 NA CAISAGRNEQFF
TRBJ2-3 TRBV11-3 NA CASSLGGDTQYF
TRBJ2-1 TRBV19 once CASLPRREGQMFF
TRBJ2-7 TRBV5-1 NA CASSLAEGFDEQYF